The 27 T cell receptor beta chains reported below all come from one sample, sequenced in a study of blood T cell repertoires in COVID-19. The table came from immunoSEQ multiplex PCR; TCRdb's copy has only in-frame clones and leaves some out. The sample consists of some 96,000 clones, about 89% of them appearing once. Sequenced material: peripheral blood. Receptors were obtained from a man in his fifties with acute or convalescent COVID-19.

This clone has only one observation. The CDR3 nucleotides are TGTGCCAGCAGCCCGGGACTATTCTATGAGCAGTTCTTC. It is translated as CASSPGLFYEQFF. The chain recombines TRBV5-5 with TRBJ2-1, with 7 nucleotides matching TRBD2. Trimming at V came to 4 bases and at J to 8 bases, leaving 6 bases not matched to a gene. Looked up from germline, CDR1 is SGHKS and CDR2 is YYEKEE (reference sequence). This CDR3 contains 13 residues. Looking up the rest from reference TRBV5-5 and TRBJ2-1 gives the full variable domain: DAGVTQSPTHLIKTRGQQVTLRCSPISGHKSVSWYQQVLGQGPQFIFQYYEKEERGRGNFPDRFSARQFPNYSSELNVNALLLGDSALYLCASSPGLFYEQFFGPGTRLTVL.

The rearrangement links TRBV13 to TRBJ1-5, with 8 bases aligning to TRBD1. CDR1 and CDR2 from the germline V gene are PRHDT and FYEKMQ (reference sequence). V shed 5 bases, J shed 3 bases, and the junction held 9 bases outside the gene matches. This CDR3 comprises 16 residues. In DNA form, the CDR3 reads TGTGCCAGCAGCCCCCGGGACAGGATAGTCAATCAGCCCCAGCATTTT. Translated, it gives CASSPRDRIVNQPQHF.

The chain has TRBV5-1 and TRBJ2-3; D call uncertain. The V gene lost 0 bases and the J gene lost 1 base, with 3 bases spanning the gap. The CDR3 contains 13 residues. The germline V gene has CDR1 SGHRS and CDR2 YFSETQ. This chain's CDR3 is CASSLAGTDTQYF. The CDR3 nucleotides read TGCGCCAGCAGCTTGGCTGGCACAGATACGCAGTATTTT.

V gene TRBV7-9 combines with J gene TRBJ2-7; D is possibly TRBD2 (7 bases). In germline, CDR1 is SEHNR, CDR2 FQNEAQ (reference sequence). The V gene lost 10 bases and the J gene lost 5 bases, with 18 bases spanning the gap. CDR3 size: 13 residues. CDR3 coding DNA: TGTGCCACTGAAAAGGGGGGGATGAACGAGCAGTACTTC. Amino acid sequence: CATEKGGMNEQYF.

This rearrangement joins TRBV18 to TRBJ1-1; 10 bases match TRBD1. Germline V gene lookup returns CDR1 KGHSH and CDR2 LQKENI. The CDR3 is made up of 16 amino acids. The V and J ends lost 4 bases and 1 base, in that order; junction bases with no gene match: 6. The CDR3 nucleotides are TGTGCCAGCTCACTGGGACAGGGGAATTCGAACACTGAAGCTTTCTTT. This encodes CASSLGQGNSNTEAFF.

This clone was recorded only once. The rearrangement joins TRBV7-9 to TRBJ1-3; 7 nucleotides agree with TRBD1. The CDR3 extends over 17 amino acids. Germline-derived CDR1 and CDR2 are SEHNR and FQNEAQ (reference sequence). J gave up 3 bases and V 5 bases, and 13 bases lay outside the gene matches. The CDR3 coding sequence is TGTGCCAGCAGCGACAGCAGGAAGGGGGCGTATGGAAACACCATATATTTT. Encoded protein: CASSDSRKGAYGNTIYF.

Notes on this clone: The same CDR3 can be traced to other DNA sequences in this sample. V is TRBV29-1 and J is TRBJ1-5; D may be TRBD1 (6 bases). V lost 4 bases and J 2 bases, leaving 6 bases between the germline ends. Germline V gives CDR1 SQVTM, CDR2 ANQGSEA. CDR3 length: 12 residues. CDR3 in DNA: TGCAGCGTTGGACAGGGCAATCAGCCCCAGCATTTT. Amino acid sequence: CSVGQGNQPQHF.

This chain joins TRBV5-6 and TRBJ2-2; TRBD1 matches at 8 bases. Germline V gene data show CDR1 as SGHDT and CDR2 as YYEEEE. There are 14 residues in the CDR3. V was pared by 5 bases and J by 6 bases, with 6 bases of the junction left unmatched. The CDR3, as DNA: TGTGCCAGCAGAAAACAGGGGGTGGCCGGGGAGCTGTTTTTT. Amino acid sequence: CASRKQGVAGELFF. The variable domain in full, completed from reference TRBV5-6 and TRBJ2-2, reads DAGVTQSPTHLIKTRGQQVTLRCSPKSGHDTVSWYQQALGQGPQFIFQYYEEEERQRGNFPDRFSGHQFPNYSSELNVNALLLGDSALYLCASRKQGVAGELFFGEGSRLTVL.

The V call is TRBV19, the J call TRBJ2-1; a possible D gene is TRBD1 (5 bases). V was shortened by 4 bases and J by 7 bases, with 17 bases between the two germline ends. Germline-derived CDR1 and CDR2 are LNHDA and SQIVND (reference sequence). This CDR3 region has 15 residues. CDR3 amino acids: CASSTTPAGLNEQFF. The CDR3 DNA follows: TGTGCCAGTAGTACCACACCAGCAGGGCTAAATGAGCAGTTCTTC.

This clone was counted between two and nine times. V usage is TRBV19 and J usage is TRBJ1-1; D might be TRBD1 (5 bases). The CDR3 contains 14 residues. The V and J ends lost 5 bases and 1 base respectively, with 11 bases between them. Germline-derived CDR1 and CDR2 are LNHDA and SQIVND (reference sequence). As DNA, the CDR3 is TGTGCCAGTAGTTCAAGGACACGGAACACTGAAGCTTTCTTT. It specifies CASSSRTRNTEAFF.

This chain uses TRBV28 with TRBJ2-7; 8 bases match TRBD1. The trim removed 4 bases at V and 0 bases at J, leaving 2 bases unmatched. The CDR3 spans 14 residues. CDR1 and CDR2 (germline): MDHEN, SYDVKM. The CDR3 spells CASSWGQVSYEQYF. DNA for the CDR3: TGTGCCAGCAGTTGGGGACAGGTCTCCTACGAGCAGTACTTC.

The CDR3 DNA sequence: TGTGCCAGCAGCTTACTACAGGGTCAGGAGTCTAATGAAAAACTGTTTTTT. This encodes CASSLLQGQESNEKLFF. The chain employs TRBV11-2 and TRBJ1-4; perhaps TRBD1 as D (6 bases). V lost 2 bases and J lost 3, with 16 bases in between. CDR3 length equals 17 residues. Germline lookup yields CDR1 SGHAT and CDR2 FQNNGV.

The chain recombines TRBV7-8 with TRBJ2-2; no clear D gene. The CDR3 runs 15 residues. Germline CDR1 reads SGHVS; CDR2 reads FQNEAQ. Trimming stripped 4 bases from V and 4 bases from J, with 13 bases between. The CDR3 sequence is CASSSRLGATGELFF. DNA for the CDR3: TGTGCCAGCAGCTCCCGCCTCGGTGCCACCGGGGAGCTGTTTTTT.

V usage is TRBV5-1 and J usage is TRBJ1-4; D gene unclear. Trimming stripped 3 bases from V and 8 bases from J, with 14 bases between. The length of the CDR3 is 14 residues. Germline values: CDR1 SGHRS, CDR2 YFSETQ. The CDR3 protein is CASSSALSGEKLFF. The CDR3 coding sequence is TGCGCCAGCAGCTCCGCCTTGTCGGGAGAAAAACTGTTTTTT.

The rearrangement joins TRBV5-1 to TRBJ2-1; the D gene is possibly TRBD1 (6 bases). The CDR3 length is 14 residues. V was clipped by 3 bases and J by 2 bases, with 9 bases between them. From germline, CDR1 is SGHRS and CDR2 YFSETQ. CDR3 loop: CASSSGQTYNEQFF. Written as DNA, the CDR3 is TGCGCCAGCAGCTCTGGACAGACCTACAATGAGCAGTTCTTC.

This chain joins TRBV11-2 and TRBJ2-1; 8 bases are shared with TRBD2. J was trimmed by 0 bases and V by 7 bases; bases with no gene match: 14. CDR1 SGHAT and CDR2 FQNNGV come from the germline V gene. This CDR3 is built from 18 residues. The CDR3 sequence is CASILRSGRRSSYNEQFF. CDR3 nucleotide sequence: TGTGCCAGCATCCTTAGGAGCGGGAGAAGGAGCTCCTACAATGAGCAGTTCTTC.

The chain joins TRBV27 to TRBJ1-6; a possible D gene is TRBD1 (5 bases). The germline gives CDR1 MNHEY, CDR2 SMNVEV (reference sequence). The ends were cut back, 1 base at V and 5 bases at J, with 9 bases in the middle. The CDR3 runs to 15 residues. CDR3 protein: CASSLWQGNNSPLHF. DNA of the CDR3: TGTGCCAGCAGTTTATGGCAGGGTAATAATTCACCCCTCCACTTT.

The CDR3 nucleotides read TGTGCCAGCTCACTACAGGACAGGGGCCCCTCTAACTATGGCTACACCTTC. The encoded protein is CASSLQDRGPSNYGYTF. The V and J genes are TRBV18 and TRBJ1-2; 9 bases map to TRBD1. The CDR3 spans 17 residues. Germline V gives CDR1 KGHSH, CDR2 LQKENI. V trimming: 4 bases; J trimming: 0 bases; junction bases outside the gene matches: 9.

The CDR3 loop reads CASSLGSSYEQYF. The CDR3 nucleotides read TGCGCCAGCAGCTTGGGCAGCTCCTACGAGCAGTACTTC. The chain joins TRBV5-1 to TRBJ2-7; D is uncertain. The germline V gene has CDR1 SGHRS and CDR2 YFSETQ. V dropped 0 bases and J dropped 0 bases, with 4 bases sitting between them. The CDR3 totals 13 residues.

The V gene is TRBV5-1, the J gene TRBJ2-1; 7 bases are shared with TRBD1. Germline V gene sequence: CDR1 SGHRS, CDR2 YFSETQ. This CDR3 contains 14 residues. The junction had 5 bases not matched to a gene; V was cut back by 0 bases and J by 8 bases. CDR3: CASSLGRGLDEQFF. In nucleotides, the CDR3 is TGCGCCAGCAGCTTGGGAAGGGGGCTTGATGAGCAGTTCTTC.

The rearrangement links TRBV3-1 (or the pseudogene TRBV3-2) to TRBJ2-1, with D perhaps matching TRBD2 (6 bases). The germline gives CDR1 LGHDT, CDR2 YNNKEL (reference sequence). The CDR3 contains 14 residues. Trimming left V 8 bases short and J 4 bases short, with 15 bases between. This CDR3 is CASLGREPYNEQFF. As DNA, the CDR3 is TGTGCCAGCTTGGGGCGGGAACCGTACAATGAGCAGTTCTTC.

This chain links TRBV5-1 with TRBJ2-3; D is perhaps TRBD1 (5 bases). The germline V gene has CDR1 SGHRS and CDR2 YFSETQ. V lost 4 bases to trimming and J lost 2 bases, with 11 bases between them. CDR3 length: 14 amino acids. CDR3 protein: CASSRGQDTDTQYF. CDR3 nucleotide sequence: TGCGCCAGCAGCCGAGGACAAGACACAGATACGCAGTATTTT.

This rearrangement joins TRBV11-3 to TRBJ2-7, with D maybe TRBD2 (6 bases). The CDR3 is made up of 12 amino acids. Germline CDR1 SGHNT, CDR2 YENEEA. Trimming took 5 bases from V and 5 from J, leaving 10 bases between them. CDR3 sequence (DNA): TGTGCCAGCAGCCCACCGGGGGACGAGCAGTACTTC. It is translated as CASSPPGDEQYF.

The chain joins TRBV6-5 to TRBJ2-7; 15 bases line up with TRBD2. Germline CDR1 MNHEY, CDR2 SVGAGI. The ends lost 5 bases at V and 7 bases at J; junction bases unmatched: 6. The CDR3 runs 15 residues. The CDR3 nucleotides are TGTGCCAGCAGTCTAACGGGACTAGCGGGAGGTGAGCAGTACTTC. The encoded protein is CASSLTGLAGGEQYF.

The chain links TRBV2 to TRBJ2-3, with TRBD1 matching 7 bases. From germline, CDR1 is SNHLY and CDR2 FYNNEI. The V segment lost 5 bases and the J segment 5 bases; nucleotides outside the gene matches: 10. The CDR3 spans 15 residues. The CDR3 DNA follows: TGTGCCAGCAGTCCACTGACAGGGAGAGGAGATACGCAGTATTTT. Protein sequence: CASSPLTGRGDTQYF.

This clone was recorded only once. The chain uses TRBV7-9 and TRBJ2-5; possible D gene TRBD2, 5 bases. This CDR3 spans 13 amino acids. Per the germline V gene, CDR1 is SEHNR and CDR2 is FQNEAQ (reference sequence). V was trimmed by 3 bases and J by 5 bases, leaving 10 bases between them. The CDR3 is CASSFGLKETQYF. In DNA, the CDR3 is TGTGCCAGCAGCTTCGGACTTAAGGAGACCCAGTACTTC.

This sequence joins TRBV3-1 (or the pseudogene TRBV3-2) and TRBJ2-7, with a tentative D call TRBD2 (6 bases). V lost 0 bases and J lost 6, with 6 bases in between. The CDR3 has 12 residues. Germline CDR1 and CDR2: LGHDT and YNNKEL (reference sequence). CDR3 loop: CASSQEEGEQYF. The CDR3 bases are TGTGCCAGCAGCCAAGAGGAGGGCGAGCAGTACTTC.